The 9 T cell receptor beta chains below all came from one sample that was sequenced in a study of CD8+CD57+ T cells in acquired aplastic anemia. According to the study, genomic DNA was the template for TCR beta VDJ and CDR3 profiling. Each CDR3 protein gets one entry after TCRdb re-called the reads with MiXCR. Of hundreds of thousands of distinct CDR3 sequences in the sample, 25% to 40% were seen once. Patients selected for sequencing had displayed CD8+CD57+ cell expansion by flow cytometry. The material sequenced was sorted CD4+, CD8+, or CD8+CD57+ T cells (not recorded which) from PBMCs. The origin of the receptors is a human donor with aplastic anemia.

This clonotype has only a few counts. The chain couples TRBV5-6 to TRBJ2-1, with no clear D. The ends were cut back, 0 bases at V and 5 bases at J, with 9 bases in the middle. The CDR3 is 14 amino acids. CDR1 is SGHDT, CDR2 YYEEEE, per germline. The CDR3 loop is CASSLAPTNNEQFF. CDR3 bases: TGTGCCAGCAGCTTGGCCCCCACTAACAATGAGCAGTTCTTC.

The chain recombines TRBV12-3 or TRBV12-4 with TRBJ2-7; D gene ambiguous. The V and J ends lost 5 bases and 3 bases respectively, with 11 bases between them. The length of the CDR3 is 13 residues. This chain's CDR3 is CASSLRLYYEQYF. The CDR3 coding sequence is TGTGCCAGCAGTCTCCGACTCTACTACGAGCAGTACTTC.

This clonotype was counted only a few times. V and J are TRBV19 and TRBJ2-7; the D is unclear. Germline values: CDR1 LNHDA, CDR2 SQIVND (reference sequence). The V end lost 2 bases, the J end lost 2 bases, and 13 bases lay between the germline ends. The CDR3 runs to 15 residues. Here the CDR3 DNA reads TGTGCCAGTAGTATATCACATGTTCAGACCTACGAGCAGTACTTC. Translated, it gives CASSISHVQTYEQYF.

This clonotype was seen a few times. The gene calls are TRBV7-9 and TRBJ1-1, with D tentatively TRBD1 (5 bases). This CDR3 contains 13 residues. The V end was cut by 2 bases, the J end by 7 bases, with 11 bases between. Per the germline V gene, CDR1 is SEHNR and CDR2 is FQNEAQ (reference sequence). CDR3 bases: TGTGCCAGCAGCTTACCAGGGAATGGTGAAGCTTTCTTT. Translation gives CASSLPGNGEAFF. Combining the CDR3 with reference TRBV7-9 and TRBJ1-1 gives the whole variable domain DTGVSQNPRHKITKRGQNVTFRCDPISEHNRLYWYRQTLGQGPEFLTYFQNEAQLEKSRLLSDRFSAERPKGSFSTLEIQRTEQGDSAMYLCASSLPGNGEAFFGQGTRLTVV.

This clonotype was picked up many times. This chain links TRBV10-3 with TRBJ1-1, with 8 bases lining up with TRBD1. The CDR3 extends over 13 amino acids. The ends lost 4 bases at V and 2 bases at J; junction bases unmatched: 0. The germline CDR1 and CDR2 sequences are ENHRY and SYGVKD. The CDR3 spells CAISAGGNTEAFF. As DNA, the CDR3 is TGTGCCATCAGTGCAGGGGGCAACACTGAAGCTTTCTTT.

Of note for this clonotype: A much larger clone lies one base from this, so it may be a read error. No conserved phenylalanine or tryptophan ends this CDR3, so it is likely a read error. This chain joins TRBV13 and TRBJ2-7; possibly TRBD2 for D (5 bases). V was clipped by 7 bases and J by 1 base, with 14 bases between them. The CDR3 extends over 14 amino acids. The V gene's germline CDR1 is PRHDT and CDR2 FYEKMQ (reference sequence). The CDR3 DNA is TGTGCCAGCAAGAAGCGGAAACAATCCTACGAGCAGTACTCC. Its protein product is CASKKRKQSYEQYS.

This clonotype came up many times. The CDR3 region is CAIPRGLNNSPLHF. CDR3 nucleotides: TGTGCCATCCCGAGGGGGCTAAATAATTCACCCCTCCACTTT. The chain couples TRBV2 to TRBJ1-6, with TRBD1 matching over 7 bases. The CDR3 covers 14 residues. V gave up 10 bases and J gave up 5 bases; unmatched junction bases: 8. Germline-derived CDR1 and CDR2 are SNHLY and FYNNEI.

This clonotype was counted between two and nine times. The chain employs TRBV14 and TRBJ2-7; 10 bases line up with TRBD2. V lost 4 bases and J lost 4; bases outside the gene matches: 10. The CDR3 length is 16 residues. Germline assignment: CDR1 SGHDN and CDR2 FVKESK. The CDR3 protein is CASSRALAGVFYEQYF. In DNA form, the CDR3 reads TGTGCCAGCAGCCGAGCCCTAGCGGGAGTCTTTTACGAGCAGTACTTC.

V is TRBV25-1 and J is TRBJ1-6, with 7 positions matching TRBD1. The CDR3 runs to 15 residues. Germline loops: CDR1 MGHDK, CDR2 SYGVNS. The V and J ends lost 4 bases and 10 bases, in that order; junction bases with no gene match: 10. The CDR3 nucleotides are TGTGCCAGCAGTGGCCGGGACAGTCTTGCCTCACCCCTCCACTTT. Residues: CASSGRDSLASPLHF.